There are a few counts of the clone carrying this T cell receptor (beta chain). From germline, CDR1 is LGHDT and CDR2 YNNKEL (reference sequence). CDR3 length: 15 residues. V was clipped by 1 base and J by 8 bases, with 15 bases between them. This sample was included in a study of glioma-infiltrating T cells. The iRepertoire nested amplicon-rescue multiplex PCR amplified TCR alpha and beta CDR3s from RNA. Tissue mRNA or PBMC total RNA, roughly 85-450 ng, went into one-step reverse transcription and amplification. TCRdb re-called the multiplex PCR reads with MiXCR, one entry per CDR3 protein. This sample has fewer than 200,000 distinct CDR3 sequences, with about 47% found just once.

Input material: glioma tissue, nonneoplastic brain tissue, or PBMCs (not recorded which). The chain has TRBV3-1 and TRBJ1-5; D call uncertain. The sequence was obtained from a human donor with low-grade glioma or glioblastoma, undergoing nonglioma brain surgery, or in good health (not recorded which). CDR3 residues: CASSQARSVGEPQHF. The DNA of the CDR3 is TGTGCCAGCAGCCAAGCCCGATCGGTGGGAGAGCCCCAGCATTTT.